This TCR beta chain was observed in a study of persistence of HIV-infected CD4 T cells. Study context: Anti-CD3/anti-CD28 beads activated more cells than antigen stimulation did.

Nonspecific anti-CD3/anti-CD28 bead stimulation represents the broad CD4+ T cell repertoire. Sorting of responding CD4+ T cells relied on upregulated CD40 ligand together with CD69. To note about this clone: Its antigen is still unknown.

General study points: The rare CMV-responding cells with HIV-1 proviruses were not separately TCR-sequenced. Degenerate expanded CDR3beta sequences were enriched among CMV- and Gag-responding cells.

Germline-derived CDR1 and CDR2 are MGHRA and YSYEKL. This CDR3 has 17 amino acids. The J segment lost 8 bases and the V segment lost 3 bases, leaving 14 bases of the junction unmatched. The libraries were made with immunoSEQ version 4 in survey mode. Generated by immunoSEQ multiplex PCR, the TCRdb table keeps only in-frame clones and is missing some. The data contain 37,000 or so clones, 87% of them singletons. This clonotype was obtained from an adult man with HIV who was CMV-seropositive. Sequencing used CD4+ T cells sorted from PBMCs after approximately 19-hour stimulation, obtained from a patient who received antiretroviral therapy. This chain links TRBV4-1 with TRBJ2-1, with 9 bases aligning to TRBD2. The CDR3 DNA reads TGCGCCAGCAGCCAGGTATTAGGGATAGCGGGAGTTGATGAGCAGTTCTTC. As protein: CASSQVLGIAGVDEQFF.